This TCR beta chain was sequenced during a study of T cells in Graves' hyperthyroidism and ophthalmopathy. About the study: Before treatment of any kind, peripheral blood was taken at initial diagnosis.

Uncontrolled infection, other autoimmune disease, pregnancy or lactation barred patients from enrollment. The TCR beta CDR3 regions underwent amplification using RNA transcripts as the source. The HTBI primer set drove a first-round RT-PCR of the TCR CDR3. One entry per CDR3 protein, called by TCRdb with MiXCR from the multiplex PCR reads. This table holds almost 350,000 distinct CDR3 sequences, about a sixth found once. V lost 4 bases, J lost 7 bases, and 7 bases stayed unmatched. This CDR3 has 14 residues. Germline CDR1 is SGHTA and CDR2 is FQGNSA. The sequencing input was blood. V is TRBV7-2 and J is TRBJ1-5; TRBD1 matches 7 bases. The sequence was obtained from a woman aged 40 to 49 with Graves' ophthalmopathy. CDR3 amino acids: CASSSTGMKQPQHF. CDR3 nucleotides: TGTGCCAGCAGCTCGACAGGGATGAAGCAGCCCCAGCATTTT.